This T cell receptor (beta chain) was recovered during a study of cytomegalovirus exposure and HLA in healthy donors. This clone was recorded only once. Its antigen is not identified. Vbeta (60) and Jbeta (13) primers were used in the PCR. Only in-frame clones appear in the TCRdb table, and some are missing; sequencing was by immunoSEQ multiplex PCR. The table lists 200,000 to 250,000 clones, around three quarters of them singletons. This CDR3 has 20 amino acids. Germline CDR1 is SGHRS and CDR2 is YFSETQ. With 0 bases clipped from V and 2 bases from J, the junction kept 18 bases outside the gene matches. Broader study findings: Specific recognition of CMV antigens was confirmed in vitro for three chains (all CMV-associated). Segments of the TCR beta V type were, in most cases, productive about 87% or about 30% of the time in an earlier analysis.

The source material was PBMCs. The V gene is TRBV5-1, the J gene TRBJ2-5; 8 bases are shared with TRBD2. This TCR came from a man in his forties in good health and CMV-seronegative. Here the CDR3 DNA reads TGCGCCAGCAGCTTGGTTACCCTGGGTGCACTAGCGGTTGTTCAAGAGACCCAGTACTTC. Translated: CASSLVTLGALAVVQETQYF.